The clone carrying this TCR beta chain was seen once. The method was immunoSEQ multiplex PCR; TCRdb's version includes in-frame clones alone and lacks a portion of them. The table records over 50,000 clones, about 86% of them present only once. This specimen comes from a study of T cell changes during pregnancy in multiple sclerosis. The CDR3 length is 14 residues. From germline, CDR1 is SEHNR and CDR2 FQNEAQ (reference sequence). V dropped 5 bases and J dropped 1 base, with 11 bases sitting between them. Sequenced sample: peripheral blood from another person, used as feeder cells. The TCR was taken from a human donor whose cells served as feeder cells for cultures in a pregnancy study. The gene calls are TRBV7-9 and TRBJ1-1; D gene unclear. CDR3 in DNA: TGTGCCAGCAGCACGATGGCCGGGAACACTGAAGCTTTCTTT. Translated, it gives CASSTMAGNTEAFF.